This T cell receptor (beta chain) is drawn from a study of TIL therapy for anti-PD-1-resistant metastatic lung cancer. Trimming left V 3 bases short and J 8 bases short, with 5 bases between. Germline CDR1 and CDR2: DFQATT and SNEGSKA (reference sequence). The CDR3 contains 10 residues. Time point in this sample: pre-treatment sample, taken before nivolumab and TIL therapy. Sequencing used immunoSEQ v3. Clones were sequenced by immunoSEQ multiplex PCR, and TCRdb holds only the in-frame ones, with some missing. The profile shows about 32,000 clones, 70% to 80% of them singletons. Here the sequenced sample was blood, taken at baseline. This rearrangement joins TRBV20-1 to TRBJ2-1; no clear D gene. This receptor was obtained from a woman between 30 and 80 years old with non-small cell lung cancer. The CDR3 region is CSASHDEQFF. In nucleotides, the CDR3 is TGCAGTGCTAGTCACGATGAGCAGTTCTTC.